This T cell receptor beta chain came from a study of blood T cells in healthy people across ages. A sample-barcoded 5' primer and a J-beta primer mix were used in a second PCR of roughly 7 to 11 cycles. One entry per CDR3 protein results from TCRdb running MiXCR on the 5' RACE reads. The data contain some 880,000 distinct CDR3 sequences, under 40% of them singletons. The germline V and J ends were trimmed by 5 bases and 7 bases, with 21 bases remaining between them. The germline gives CDR1 MNHEY, CDR2 SVGEGT. CDR3 length equals 15 residues. The rearrangement links TRBV6-2 or TRBV6-3 to TRBJ2-7, with D maybe TRBD1 (5 bases). Sequenced material: blood. This clonotype was sampled from a man between 18 and 29 years old in good health. CDR3 sequence reads: CASSPRRTSYNEQYF. In DNA, the CDR3 is TGTGCCAGCAGTCCCCGTAGGACAAGCTACAATGAGCAGTACTTC.